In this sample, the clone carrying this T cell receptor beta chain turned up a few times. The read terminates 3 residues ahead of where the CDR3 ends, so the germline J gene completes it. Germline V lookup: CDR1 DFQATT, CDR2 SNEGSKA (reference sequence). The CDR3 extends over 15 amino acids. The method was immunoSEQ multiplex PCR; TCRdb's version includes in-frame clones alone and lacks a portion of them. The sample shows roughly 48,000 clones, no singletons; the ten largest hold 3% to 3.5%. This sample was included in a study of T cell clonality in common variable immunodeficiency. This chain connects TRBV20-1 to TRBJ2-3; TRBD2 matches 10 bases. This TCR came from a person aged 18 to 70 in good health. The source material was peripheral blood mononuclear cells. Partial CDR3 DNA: TGCAGTGCTTCCCAGCGGGAGGGCCTCATCGAGACG. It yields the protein CSASQREGLIET. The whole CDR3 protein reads CSASQREGLIETQYF.